Following are 22 T cell receptor beta chains from one sample sequenced in a study of blood T cell repertoires in COVID-19. Assay used: immunoSEQ multiplex PCR; TCRdb lists only in-frame clones, some missing. The sample holds roughly 160,000 clones; about 80% are singletons and the top ten take about 2%. Sequencing was performed on peripheral blood. The source is a woman aged 80 or older with acute or convalescent COVID-19.

The rearrangement uses TRBV7-5 and TRBJ1-1. TRBV7-5 is a documented pseudogene. The CDR3 covers 10 residues. The CDR3 bases are TGTGCCAGAAGCCCCTCTCGGGCTTTCTTT. This translates into CARSPSRAFF.

This chain joins TRBV29-1 and TRBJ1-1; D perhaps matches TRBD1 (5 bases). CDR1 is SQVTM, CDR2 ANQGSEA, per germline. V lost 6 bases and J lost 1, with 15 bases in between. The CDR3 has 14 amino acids. CDR3 bases: TGCAGCGTCCTCCCTGGGGCGACGAACACTGAAGCTTTCTTT. Translating it yields CSVLPGATNTEAFF.

A few counts support this clone. The chain couples TRBV4-2 to TRBJ2-5; TRBD1 agrees at 8 bases. Trimming removed 3 bases from V and 5 bases from J; junction bases left unmatched: 14. The CDR3 consists of 17 residues. Germline CDR1 LGHNA, CDR2 YNFKEQ. The CDR3 sequence: CASSHGQGFTEGETQYF. CDR3 DNA: TGTGCCAGCAGCCACGGACAGGGTTTCACCGAGGGGGAGACCCAGTACTTC.

The chain's CDR3 is CSVVSSGLGEQYF. The CDR3 region has the DNA TGCAGCGTTGTCTCTAGCGGCTTAGGGGAGCAGTACTTC. V and J are TRBV29-1 and TRBJ2-7; TRBD2 agrees at 7 bases. V shed 4 bases and J 7 bases; nucleotides not matched to a gene: 10. The CDR3 covers 13 residues. The germline gives CDR1 SQVTM, CDR2 ANQGSEA.

The chain employs TRBV10-3 and TRBJ1-6; the D gene is possibly TRBD1 (5 bases). V gave up 6 bases and J gave up 7 bases, with 16 bases separating them. Germline V gene lookup returns CDR1 ENHRY and CDR2 SYGVKD. This CDR3 comprises 15 residues. CDR3 sequence (DNA): TGTGCCATCAGCGGGGCCCGGGGGATCAATTCACCCCTCCACTTT. This translates into CAISGARGINSPLHF.

V usage is TRBV24-1 and J usage is TRBJ2-2, with D tentatively TRBD1 (5 bases). There are 15 residues in the CDR3. V lost 3 bases and J 1 base, leaving 8 bases between the germline ends. From germline, CDR1 is KGHDR and CDR2 SFDVKD. The CDR3: CATSDPDRNTGELFF. The CDR3 DNA reads as TGTGCCACCAGTGATCCAGACAGGAACACCGGGGAGCTGTTTTTT.

The chain combines TRBV3-1 (or the pseudogene TRBV3-2) with TRBJ2-5; 7 bases map to TRBD1. CDR1 LGHDT and CDR2 YNNKEL come from the germline V gene (reference sequence). The CDR3 runs to 15 residues. After removal of 6 bases from V and 2 bases from J, the junction contained 9 bases not matched to a gene. The CDR3 nucleotides read TGTGCCAGCAGTCTCCCCGGGACAGAGCAAGAGACCCAGTACTTC. Its translation: CASSLPGTEQETQYF.

This sequence joins TRBV5-5 and TRBJ2-7; 7 nucleotides match TRBD1. The germline V gene has CDR1 SGHKS and CDR2 YYEKEE (reference sequence). V shed 3 bases, J shed 2 bases, and the junction held 2 bases outside the gene matches. CDR3 size: 13 residues. CDR3 residues: CASSWGTAYEQYF. CDR3 DNA: TGTGCCAGCAGCTGGGGGACAGCCTACGAGCAGTACTTC.

The chain combines TRBV5-5 with TRBJ2-3; maybe TRBD2 (6 bases). CDR1 is SGHKS, CDR2 YYEKEE, per germline (reference sequence). This CDR3 contains 14 residues. Trimming removed 5 bases at V and 0 bases at J, with 10 bases between. DNA of the CDR3: TGTGCCAGCAGACCTCTAGCGAGCACAGATACGCAGTATTTT. Translating it yields CASRPLASTDTQYF.

The V call is TRBV3-1 (or the pseudogene TRBV3-2), the J call TRBJ1-2, with a tentative D call TRBD1 (6 bases). Germline CDR1 reads LGHDT; CDR2 reads YNNKEL (reference sequence). Trimming pared 0 bases from V and 6 bases from J, leaving 14 bases between. This CDR3 is 15 amino acids long. This CDR3 reads CASSQDPGTRNGYTF. CDR3 sequence (DNA): TGTGCCAGCAGCCAAGATCCGGGGACAAGAAATGGCTACACCTTC.

The chain recombines TRBV19 with TRBJ1-5; a possible D gene is TRBD1 (5 bases). The germline V gene encodes CDR1 LNHDA and CDR2 SQIVND (reference sequence). Trimming took off 2 bases at V and 3 bases at J, with 8 bases between the two ends. CDR3 length: 14 amino acids. CDR3 in DNA: TGTGCCAGTAGTATACCGGGGGACAATCAGCCCCAGCATTTT. It encodes CASSIPGDNQPQHF.

The V call is TRBV5-8, the J call TRBJ1-1, with a possible D match to TRBD1 (5 bases). Germline values: CDR1 SGHTS, CDR2 YDEGEE. V was pared by 1 base and J by 4 bases, with 11 bases between. This CDR3 has 14 amino acids. The CDR3 nucleotides read TGTGCCAGCAGCTTGCAGGGAAGAGGCACTGAAGCTTTCTTT. Its translation is CASSLQGRGTEAFF.

The genes are TRBV5-5 and TRBJ1-1; tentative D call: TRBD1 (6 bases). V lost 0 bases and J 4 bases, leaving 10 bases between the germline ends. CDR3 length: 14 amino acids. The germline CDR1 and CDR2 sequences are SGHKS and YYEKEE (reference sequence). The CDR3 sequence is CASSLEGVGTEAFF. CDR3 nucleotide sequence: TGTGCCAGCAGCTTGGAGGGGGTTGGCACTGAAGCTTTCTTT.

The chain combines TRBV6-5 with TRBJ2-7, with D tentatively TRBD2 (6 bases). Trimming stripped 2 bases from V and 9 bases from J, with 14 bases between. Germline assignment: CDR1 MNHEY and CDR2 SVGAGI. This CDR3 contains 13 residues. The CDR3 protein is CASSYGDRGWQYF. CDR3 nucleotide sequence: TGTGCCAGCAGTTACGGGGACCGGGGGTGGCAGTACTTC.

In its sample, this clone was seen once. The rearrangement links TRBV5-1 to TRBJ1-1; 7 bases align to TRBD1. This CDR3 comprises 14 residues. Germline lookup yields CDR1 SGHRS and CDR2 YFSETQ. V was clipped by 7 bases and J by 1 base; unmatched bases: 7. The CDR3 spells CASGPGQPNTEAFF. The CDR3 DNA is TGCGCCAGCGGGCCGGGACAGCCGAACACTGAAGCTTTCTTT.

The V call is TRBV29-1, the J call TRBJ2-1; TRBD2 matches 11 bases. Germline values: CDR1 SQVTM, CDR2 ANQGSEA. The CDR3 contains 15 residues. V shed 1 base, J shed 9 bases, and the junction held 8 bases outside the gene matches. CDR3 residues: CSVEAASGGTSEQFF. CDR3 in DNA: TGCAGCGTTGAAGCGGCTAGCGGGGGGACGAGTGAGCAGTTCTTC.

The CDR3 here is CASSLGQGNEAFF. CDR3 nucleotides: TGTGCCAGCAGCTTGGGACAGGGGAATGAAGCTTTCTTT. The chain uses TRBV5-5 and TRBJ1-1, with TRBD1 matching 8 bases. V was pared by 0 bases and J by 7 bases, with 2 bases of the junction left unmatched. The CDR3 runs to 13 residues. Germline CDR1 is SGHKS and CDR2 is YYEKEE (reference sequence).

J is TRBJ2-7 and V is TRBV21-1; whether TRBD2, the table's D call, matches the DNA was not checked. TRBV21-1 represents a pseudogene. The CDR3 length is 17 residues. The CDR3: CASSTSPAGSSSYEQYF. In DNA, the CDR3 is TGTGCCAGCAGCACTTCACCTGCGGGGAGCAGCTCCTACGAGCAGTACTTC.

This clone has only a few counts. The chain recombines TRBV28 with TRBJ1-2; 10 nucleotides match TRBD1. Trimming cost V 4 bases and J 6 bases; bases outside gene matches: 5. The CDR3 runs 14 residues. Germline-derived CDR1 and CDR2 are MDHEN and SYDVKM. Here the CDR3 DNA reads TGTGCCAGCAGTTGGGGACAGGGGACCCATGGCTACACCTTC. This sequence encodes CASSWGQGTHGYTF.

The chain uses TRBV2 and TRBJ1-6, with D possibly TRBD1 on 6 matching bases. From germline, CDR1 is SNHLY and CDR2 FYNNEI. Trimming stripped 3 bases from V and 9 bases from J, with 15 bases between. The CDR3 spans 15 residues. The CDR3 is CASSESPGVGSPLHF. DNA for the CDR3: TGTGCCAGCAGTGAGTCGCCAGGGGTTGGTTCACCCCTCCACTTT.

J is TRBJ2-5 and V is TRBV11-3; 12 nucleotides line up with TRBD2. The CDR3 length is 14 residues. Germline V gene sequence: CDR1 SGHNT, CDR2 YENEEA. The V segment lost 5 bases and the J segment 4 bases; nucleotides outside the gene matches: 2. The CDR3 nucleotides are TGTGCCAGCAGCGCTAGCGGGAGGGGAGAGACCCAGTACTTC. Its translation is CASSASGRGETQYF.

The CDR3: CASSQEWSGGAGEQYF. CDR3 nucleotides: TGCGCCAGCAGCCAAGAATGGAGCGGGGGGGCTGGAGAGCAGTACTTC. The rearrangement uses TRBV4-1 and TRBJ2-7; 10 bases agree with TRBD2. CDR1 and CDR2 (germline): MGHRA, YSYEKL. The CDR3 extends over 16 amino acids. V lost 0 bases and J lost 7; bases outside the gene matches: 9.